This T cell receptor (beta chain) originates from a study of T cells in Graves' hyperthyroidism and ophthalmopathy (dated by TCRdb to the late 2010s). Background for the entire study: A discovery cohort of 95 to 100 patients, about 43 with Graves' ophthalmopathy and approximately 57 with stable Graves' hyperthyroidism, was used to find distinguishing TCR V-J signatures. The study also compared thyroid tissue and blood T-cell repertoires from about 6 Graves' hyperthyroidism patients. The 80 to 100 discovery patients were randomly divided into training and test sets at a 7:3 ratio. The paper describes TCR Vbeta CDR3 sequencing of around 140 peripheral blood samples, made up of 40 to 45 ophthalmopathy patients, 70 to 80 hyperthyroidism patients and 17 progressor patients. An independent validation cohort of under 20 hyperthyroidism patients and roughly 16 patients who later progressed to ophthalmopathy tested prospective prediction of ophthalmopathy. Following sampling, methimazole starting at 30 mg daily was given to hyperthyroidism patients, and high-dose intravenous methylprednisolone was given to ophthalmopathy patients.

Study-wide findings and limitations: Most expanded thyroid clonotypes (frequency above 0.001) were also detected in blood, suggesting blood repertoires may reflect thyroid immune responses. Ophthalmopathy was separated from stable hyperthyroidism by a 13 V-J signature model, with 87.88% sensitivity and about 84% specificity obtained in cross-validation and 80%/75% obtained in testing. Sample size was not statistically predetermined, and investigators were not blinded to group allocation. During validation, the model predicted progression to ophthalmopathy a median of roughly 7.1 months ahead of onset, with roughly 65% sensitivity and about 72% specificity.

Trimmed from V: 4 bases; trimmed from J: 9 bases; junction bases lacking a gene match: 6. Sequences LNHNV (CDR1) and YYDKDF (CDR2) are obtained from the germline V gene (reference sequence). The CDR3 runs 13 residues from the cysteine to the phenylalanine. Only the CDR3 part of the read is kept: 39 bases, read in frame from the first base. The TCR beta CDR3 regions were amplified from the RNA transcripts. The first round of RT-PCR for the TCR CDR3 was performed with the HTBI primer set and the Qiagen OneStep RT-PCR kit. Libraries were constructed in a second round of multiplex PCR, after which size selection and purification were performed. The libraries were sequenced on an Illumina HiSeq2000 using paired-end 100 bp reads. The authors' pipeline ran thus. SOAPnuke was used to process the raw data, with reads discarded if the reads contained adapters or uncalled bases, had a mean Phred below 15, or lacked an exact constant-primer or identifier match. COPE v1.2.5 was used to merge high-quality paired reads, and clonotypes were defined as unique nucleotide sequences. MiTCR v1.1 was used to align clonotypes to the IMGT TRBV, TRBD and TRBJ reference segments. The analysis included only V-J combinations with a frequency above 0.0001, which together covered 99% to 99.2% of the repertoires. A TCS score was defined as the ratio of F50 (clonal expansion) to E x V (chaos), with BLOSUM62-based TCRdist applied between CDR3 peptides within each V-J. Welch's t-statistics and random forest reduced 514 V-J features to roughly 13, which were used in a naive Bayes classifier (R e1071). Thyroid-blood repertoire similarity was quantified with the Morisita-Horn index. Through fastp at Q25 and MiXCR, TCRdb rebuilt clones from the public reads, retaining in-frame beta chains. Merged by CDR3 protein, the rows form single entries marked with the most common genes and DNA. The V and J calls and clone size come from TCRdb's table, not from the authors' own analysis. This sample lists around 660,000 distinct CDR3 sequences; 45% were detected once. Less than 8.5% of the sample is taken by the ten largest.

Comments on this clonotype: The target of this receptor is not known. Per-nucleotide qualities are absent, and no much larger clonotype sits a single base away.

The study excluded patients with uncontrolled infections, other autoimmune diseases, pregnancy or lactation. Diagnoses were based on clinical symptoms, serum thyroxine and TRAb, thyroid ultrasound and orbital computed tomography. Total RNA was extracted with Trizol reagent, and quality was checked on an Agilent 2100 Bioanalyzer. The sample taken for sequencing was peripheral blood or thyroid tissue (not recorded which). This chain joins TRBV15 to TRBJ2-7; 10 central nucleotides agree with TRBD1. The sequence derives from an adult man with Graves' disease, either hyperthyroidism or ophthalmopathy (not recorded which). The DNA sequence is TGTGCCACCAGCACCCGGACAGGGGGTGGGCAGTACTTC. This encodes CATSTRTGGGQYF.